These T cell receptor beta chains were read from a single sample in a study of CD8+CD57+ T cells in acquired aplastic anemia. MiXCR was run by TCRdb on the reads, yielding one entry per CDR3 protein. The sample holds some 42,000 distinct CDR3 sequences, approximately 71% seen once. The sample was sorted CD4+, CD8+, or CD8+CD57+ T cells (not recorded which) from PBMCs. Receptors originate from a human donor in good health, serving as a control. Each CDR3 is given with its conserved first and last residue. A D gene is named only where the DNA matches it firmly. Clone sizes are given selectively: once, few, many, or a class where the clone is expanded.

v_call,d_call,j_call,clone_size,cdr3_aa,cdr3_nt
TRBV10-3,-,TRBJ2-7,-,CAISELHTEQYF,TGTGCCATCAGTGAACTTCACACTGAGCAGTACTTC
TRBV12-3/TRBV12-4,TRBD1,TRBJ2-7,-,CASSDGTGVSYEQYF,TGTGCCAGCAGTGACGGGACAGGGGTGAGCTACGAGCAGTACTTC
TRBV12-3/TRBV12-4,-,TRBJ2-2,-,CASSWRSHNTGELFF,TGTGCCAGCAGTTGGCGGTCACATAACACCGGGGAGCTGTTTTTT
TRBV20-1,-,TRBJ2-7,-,CSARDRLYEQYF,TGCAGTGCTAGAGATCGGCTCTACGAGCAGTACTTC
TRBV15,-,TRBJ2-7,once,CATSRDRTGASYEQYF,TGTGCCACCAGCAGAGACAGGACGGGAGCCTCCTACGAGCAGTACTTC
TRBV25-1,TRBD1,TRBJ2-7,-,CASISADRAYEQYF,TGTGCCAGCATTTCAGCGGACAGGGCCTACGAGCAGTACTTC
TRBV15,-,TRBJ1-3,-,CATSREGGGTTIYF,TGTGCCACCAGCAGAGAAGGCGGGGGGACCACCATATATTTT
TRBV24-1,-,TRBJ2-5,-,CATSDFLGETQYF,TGTGCCACCAGTGATTTTTTGGGGGAGACCCAGTACTTC
TRBV24-1,TRBD1,TRBJ2-1,-,CATSDRTGVGEQFF,TGTGCCACCAGTGACCGGACAGGGGTCGGTGAGCAGTTCTTC
TRBV7-2,-,TRBJ2-7,-,CASSLSPGTLYEQYF,TGTGCCAGCAGCCTATCACCCGGAACCCTCTACGAGCAGTACTTC
TRBV7-9,-,TRBJ2-5,-,CASSPRLAQETQYF,TGTGCCAGCAGCCCCCGGCTAGCTCAAGAGACCCAGTACTTC
TRBV25-1,-,TRBJ1-1,-,CASSQSRGFGDTEAFF,TGTGCCAGCAGTCAATCCAGGGGATTCGGTGACACTGAAGCTTTCTTT
TRBV7-9,-,TRBJ1-5,-,CASSPWGLQPQHF,TGTGCCAGCAGCCCCTGGGGTCTTCAGCCCCAGCATTTT
TRBV7-2,TRBD1,TRBJ2-7,-,CASSSGQGEQYF,TGTGCCAGCAGCTCCGGACAGGGCGAGCAGTACTTC
TRBV11-2,-,TRBJ1-4,-,CASSLGGYTAYNEKLFF,TGTGCCAGCAGCTTAGGGGGGTACACGGCCTATAATGAAAAACTGTTTTTT
TRBV24-1,-,TRBJ2-5,-,CATSDFFETQYF,TGTGCCACCAGTGATTTCTTTGAGACCCAGTACTTC
TRBV10-2,-,TRBJ1-5,-,CASSETQTVQPQHF,TGCGCCAGCAGTGAGACCCAGACAGTACAGCCCCAGCATTTT
TRBV29-1,-,TRBJ1-4,medium-sized,CSVLGTVNEKLFF,TGCAGCGTGTTGGGGACGGTGAATGAAAAACTGTTTTTT
TRBV7-6,-,TRBJ2-3,-,CASSLAYNTDTQYF,TGTGCCAGCAGCTTAGCGTACAACACAGATACGCAGTATTTT
TRBV29-1,-,TRBJ2-5,-,CSGYASSTTGETQYF,TGCAGCGGGTATGCGAGTTCCACCACAGGAGAGACCCAGTACTTC
TRBV20-1,-,TRBJ1-6,-,CSARDRTKWANSPLHF,TGCAGTGCTAGAGATCGGACAAAATGGGCTAATTCACCCCTCCACTTT
TRBV7-8,-,TRBJ1-1,once,CASSLVHTEAFF,TGTGCCAGCAGCTTAGTCCACACTGAAGCTTTCTTT
TRBV7-2,-,TRBJ2-1,-,CASSLSSLNEQFF,TGTGCCAGCAGCTTAAGTAGCTTGAATGAGCAGTTCTTC
TRBV10-3,TRBD1,TRBJ1-2,-,CAISTWTGVGGYTF,TGTGCCATCAGTACATGGACAGGGGTGGGTGGCTACACCTTC
TRBV6-1,-,TRBJ1-5,-,CASNLLLAGGADQPQHF,TGTGCCAGCAACTTATTATTAGCCGGGGGCGCGGATCAGCCCCAGCATTTT
TRBV19,TRBD2,TRBJ2-1,few,CASRPSGGYNEQFF,TGTGCCAGTAGGCCTAGCGGGGGGTACAATGAGCAGTTCTTC
TRBV20-1,TRBD2,TRBJ2-3,-,CSARASGIAGHTDTQYF,TGCAGTGCTAGAGCCTCCGGGATAGCGGGACACACAGATACGCAGTATTTT
TRBV20-1,TRBD1,TRBJ2-1,-,CSARAGGSYNEQFF,TGCAGTGCTAGGGCAGGGGGCTCCTACAATGAGCAGTTCTTC
TRBV4-1,-,TRBJ2-6,many,CASSQPEGSGANVLTF,TGCGCCAGCAGCCAACCTGAGGGGTCGGGGGCCAACGTCCTGACTTTC